The 30 T cell receptor beta chains below all came from one sample that was sequenced in a study of beta chain features in type 1 diabetes. Findings of the study overall: When Type 1 diabetes patients were examined, their TCRB CDR3s proved moderately but significantly shorter in all four CD4+ subsets.

What these receptors recognize is not known. TCRB transcripts that were expressed got sequenced, as all of the isolated RNA had been reverse transcribed. Data came from immunoSEQ multiplex PCR; TCRdb stores just in-frame clones and leaves some out. Here the sample spans some 140,000 clones, around 10% being singletons. Material for sequencing was central memory CD4+ T cells from blood. These receptors were obtained from a young man with type 1 diabetes.

The chain combines TRBV6-5 with TRBJ2-5, with 7 bases fitting TRBD2. J was trimmed by 1 base and V by 6 bases; bases with no gene match: 5. Looked up from germline, CDR1 is MNHEY and CDR2 is SVGAGI. There are 14 residues in the CDR3. CDR3 bases: TGTGCCAGCAGAACGGGGGGAGGCCAAGAGACCCAGTACTTC. Its translation: CASRTGGGQETQYF.

V is TRBV29-1 and J is TRBJ2-5; TRBD1 agrees at 7 bases. The CDR3 runs 12 residues. The germline CDR1 and CDR2 sequences are SQVTM and ANQGSEA. V shed 6 bases, J shed 5 bases, and the junction held 6 bases outside the gene matches. The CDR3 here is CSVGGVGETQYF. The CDR3 nucleotides read TGCAGCGTAGGGGGCGTCGGGGAGACCCAGTACTTC.

The chain couples TRBV7-2 to TRBJ2-7; 7 positions agree with TRBD1. The CDR3 is 15 amino acids. V was pared by 5 bases and J by 2 bases, with 9 bases of the junction left unmatched. Per the germline V gene, CDR1 is SGHTA and CDR2 is FQGNSA. CDR3 residues: CASSPHRGSAYEQYF. CDR3 DNA: TGTGCCAGCAGCCCCCACAGGGGTTCTGCCTACGAGCAGTACTTC.

The chain links TRBV6-1 to TRBJ2-5, with 9 bases fitting TRBD2. Per germline, CDR1 MNHNS and CDR2 SASEGT. This CDR3 contains 16 residues. Trimming took 2 bases from V and 1 from J; bases not matched to a gene: 5. The CDR3 protein is CASSELAGVFQETQYF. The CDR3 DNA reads as TGTGCCAGCAGTGAATTAGCGGGGGTTTTCCAAGAGACCCAGTACTTC.

The V and J genes are TRBV2 and TRBJ2-7; 9 nucleotides agree with TRBD2. Germline values: CDR1 SNHLY, CDR2 FYNNEI. Unmatched junction bases numbered 6, after V lost 5 bases and J lost 4 bases. CDR3 size: 14 residues. CDR3 in DNA: TGTGCCAGCAGTCCTAGCGGGGAAAATTACGAGCAGTACTTC. Amino acid sequence: CASSPSGENYEQYF. The whole variable domain, remainder taken from reference TRBV2 and TRBJ2-7, is EPEVTQTPSHQVTQMGQEVILRCVPISNHLYFYWYRQILGQKVEFLVSFYNNEISEKSEIFDDQFSVERPDGSNFTLKIRSTKLEDSAMYFCASSPSGENYEQYFGPGTRLTVT.

The rearrangement joins TRBV18 to TRBJ2-5; D is unclear. CDR3 length: 13 residues. Germline V CDR1 and CDR2: KGHSH, LQKENI. Trimming removed 2 bases at V and 2 bases at J, with 6 bases between. CDR3 sequence reads: CASSPTQQETQYF. CDR3 nucleotides: TGTGCCAGCTCACCAACACAGCAAGAGACCCAGTACTTC.

The rearrangement joins TRBV7-6 to TRBJ2-3; TRBD2 matches at 9 bases. After removal of 6 bases from V and 3 bases from J, the junction contained 7 bases not matched to a gene. Germline CDR1 SGHVS, CDR2 FNYEAQ. The CDR3 covers 15 residues. The CDR3 DNA reads as TGTGCCAGCAGTCAGGCAGCGGGGGGAACAGATACGCAGTATTTT. Amino acids: CASSQAAGGTDTQYF.

The rearrangement links TRBV4-3 to TRBJ2-7; D uncertain. The V end lost 1 base, the J end lost 3 bases, and 7 bases lay between the germline ends. CDR3 length equals 13 residues. Germline V gives CDR1 LGHNA, CDR2 YSLEER. This CDR3 reads CASSQGPDYEQYF. CDR3 DNA: TGCGCCAGCAGCCAAGGCCCAGACTACGAGCAGTACTTC.

This clone appeared a few times. The rearrangement links TRBV9 to TRBJ2-3; 9 bases agree with TRBD2. V dropped 2 bases and J dropped 4; count of bases not matched to a gene: 5. This CDR3 region has 15 residues. Germline V gene sequence: CDR1 SGDLS, CDR2 YYNGEE. The CDR3 spells CASSVLAGRSDTQYF. In nucleotides, the CDR3 is TGTGCCAGCAGCGTCCTAGCGGGGCGGTCAGATACGCAGTATTTT.

The gene calls are TRBV14 and TRBJ1-2; TRBD1 is a possible D gene (5 bases). CDR1 and CDR2 (germline): SGHDN, FVKESK. Trimming left V 2 bases short and J 6 bases short, with 13 bases between. The CDR3 totals 14 residues. In nucleotides, the CDR3 is TGTGCCAGCAGCCAACCGCCGGACAAGCATGGCTACACCTTC. Translation gives CASSQPPDKHGYTF.

This chain connects TRBV4-1 to TRBJ1-6; 10 bases match TRBD1. There are 17 residues in the CDR3. Per the germline V gene, CDR1 is MGHRA and CDR2 is YSYEKL. J gave up 14 bases and V 2 bases, and 15 bases lay outside the gene matches. CDR3 loop: CASSQPSGTGAPLALHF. Here the CDR3 DNA reads TGCGCCAGCAGCCAACCTTCCGGGACAGGGGCGCCTCTGGCCCTCCACTTT.

The CDR3, as DNA: TGTGCCAGCAGCGTAGATCTGTCCTACAATGAGCAGTTCTTC. This codes for CASSVDLSYNEQFF. The chain is built from TRBV9 and TRBJ2-1; D is undetermined. Germline CDR1 reads SGDLS; CDR2 reads YYNGEE. This CDR3 is 14 amino acids long. V lost 0 bases, J lost 1 base, and 5 bases lay in between.

J is TRBJ1-6 and V is TRBV7-9; D unclear. The CDR3 covers 15 residues. Trimming cost V 7 bases and J 6 bases, with 16 bases left between them. From germline, CDR1 is SEHNR and CDR2 FQNEAQ (reference sequence). The CDR3 coding sequence is TGTGCCAGCATTCAGAACGAGGCAGTTAATTCACCCCTCCACTTT. Its protein product is CASIQNEAVNSPLHF.

The J gene is TRBJ2-1, the V gene TRBV5-4, with TRBD2 matching over 8 bases. The germline gives CDR1 SGHNT, CDR2 YYREEE (reference sequence). The CDR3 has 15 amino acids. The J segment lost 4 bases and the V segment lost 0 bases, leaving 3 bases of the junction unmatched. This CDR3 is CASSLGSGDYNEQFF. The CDR3 nucleotides read TGTGCCAGCAGCTTGGGTAGCGGGGATTACAATGAGCAGTTCTTC.

This clone is medium-sized (0.01 to 0.1%). The V call is TRBV29-1, the J call TRBJ1-3; unclear D gene. CDR3 length equals 11 residues. The germline V and J ends were trimmed by 5 bases and 3 bases, with 5 bases remaining between them. Germline assignment: CDR1 SQVTM and CDR2 ANQGSEA. CDR3 region: CSVIFGNTIYF. DNA of the CDR3: TGCAGCGTTATCTTTGGAAACACCATATATTTT.

CDR3 residues: CASSQARDSGAYNEQFF. For the CDR3, the DNA is TGTGCCAGCAGCCAAGCCCGGGACAGTGGGGCCTACAATGAGCAGTTCTTC. The chain links TRBV4-2 to TRBJ2-1; 7 bases are shared with TRBD1. The CDR3 runs 17 residues. Germline loops: CDR1 LGHNA, CDR2 YNFKEQ. The ends lost 1 base at V and 2 bases at J; junction bases unmatched: 8.

The V gene is TRBV5-5, the J gene TRBJ1-5; D gene unclear. The CDR3 extends over 14 amino acids. Trimming took 4 bases from V and 2 from J, leaving 10 bases between them. Germline CDR1 is SGHKS and CDR2 is YYEKEE (reference sequence). CDR3 coding DNA: TGTGCCAGCAGCCCTTACTTGGGCAATCAGCCCCAGCATTTT. Translation gives CASSPYLGNQPQHF.

This clone was found many times. The chain employs TRBV4-2 and TRBJ1-6; the D gene is possibly TRBD1 (6 bases). Germline V gene sequence: CDR1 LGHNA, CDR2 YNFKEQ. The CDR3 runs to 15 residues. The V gene lost 0 bases and the J gene lost 8 bases, with 11 bases spanning the gap. The DNA of the CDR3 is TGTGCCAGCAGCCAAGAGTACAGGGATGATTCACCCCTCCACTTT. Protein product: CASSQEYRDDSPLHF.

This clone has more than one count but fewer than ten. The chain is built from TRBV7-2 and TRBJ1-6, with 7 nucleotides matching TRBD1. Trimming at V came to 2 bases and at J to 9 bases, leaving 13 bases not matched to a gene. The CDR3 loop spans 17 amino acids. Germline V gives CDR1 SGHTA, CDR2 FQGNSA. The CDR3 spells CASSLNVGGGDGSPLHF. Written as DNA, the CDR3 is TGTGCCAGCAGCTTAAACGTAGGGGGCGGCGACGGTTCACCCCTCCACTTT.

The V and J genes are TRBV5-4 and TRBJ1-2, with D perhaps matching TRBD1 (5 bases). V lost 4 bases and J 6 bases, leaving 16 bases between the germline ends. Germline V gene data show CDR1 as SGHNT and CDR2 as YYREEE (reference sequence). The CDR3 is 14 amino acids. The CDR3 protein is CASSQEETADGYTF. As DNA, the CDR3 is TGTGCCAGCAGCCAAGAAGAGACAGCCGATGGCTACACCTTC.

This clone has only a few counts. V and J are TRBV9 and TRBJ2-1; 10 bases match TRBD2. CDR1 is SGDLS, CDR2 YYNGEE, per germline. The CDR3 totals 16 residues. V dropped 4 bases and J dropped 4; count of bases not matched to a gene: 8. In DNA form, the CDR3 reads TGTGCCAGCAGCTTAGCGCTAGCGGGGGCTTACAATGAGCAGTTCTTC. It encodes CASSLALAGAYNEQFF.

The chain carries TRBV7-2 and TRBJ2-3, with unresolved D. The germline CDR1 and CDR2 sequences are SGHTA and FQGNSA. The CDR3 runs to 15 residues. Trimming pared 1 base from V and 2 bases from J, leaving 10 bases between. The CDR3 DNA is TGTGCCAGCAGCTTAGTGGCCAGTTCCACAGATACGCAGTATTTT. Protein: CASSLVASSTDTQYF. The full variable domain, rest sourced from reference TRBV7-2 and TRBJ2-3, is GAGVSQSPSNKVTEKGKDVELRCDPISGHTALYWYRQSLGQGLEFLIYFQGNSAPDKSGLPSDRFSAERTGGSVSTLTIQRTQQEDSAVYLCASSLVASSTDTQYFGPGTRLTVL.

This clone was observed a few times. The chain links TRBV28 to TRBJ2-3; 7 bases align to TRBD1. The CDR3 runs to 16 residues. CDR1 is MDHEN, CDR2 SYDVKM, per germline. J lost 4 bases, V lost 1 base, and 8 bases had no gene match. CDR3 bases: TGTGCCAGCAGTTTATCCACGACAGGGTATCCAGATACGCAGTATTTT. Translation gives CASSLSTTGYPDTQYF. The full variable domain, in which reference TRBV28 and TRBJ2-3 provide the parts outside the CDR3, is DVKVTQSSRYLVKRTGEKVFLECVQDMDHENMFWYRQDPGLGLRLIYFSYDVKMKEKGDIPEGYSVSREKKERFSLILESASTNQTSMYLCASSLSTTGYPDTQYFGPGTRLTVL.

This sequence joins TRBV5-4 and TRBJ1-6; D unresolved. The V end was cut by 0 bases, the J end by 8 bases, with 9 bases between. This CDR3 spans 14 amino acids. CDR1 SGHNT and CDR2 YYREEE come from the germline V gene (reference sequence). Here the CDR3 DNA reads TGTGCCAGCAGCTTGGACGCGGGAGATTCACCCCTCCACTTT. Amino acids: CASSLDAGDSPLHF.

There are a few counts of this clone. The chain joins TRBV15 to TRBJ1-1, with D perhaps matching TRBD1 (6 bases). This CDR3 region has 15 residues. Germline V CDR1 and CDR2: LNHNV, YYDKDF (reference sequence). V was cut by 0 bases and J by 4 bases, with 12 bases left in between. The CDR3 spells CATSRDRARGTEAFF. DNA of the CDR3: TGTGCCACCAGCAGAGATCGGGCCAGGGGCACTGAAGCTTTCTTT.

This clone was seen a few times. The V call is TRBV4-2, the J call TRBJ2-1; TRBD1 might be the D (5 bases). The CDR3 totals 12 residues. V lost 6 bases, J lost 6 bases, and 9 bases lay in between. The germline gives CDR1 LGHNA, CDR2 YNFKEQ. CDR3 nucleotide sequence: TGTGCCAGCAGGAAAGGGGTCAATGAGCAGTTCTTC. Translation gives CASRKGVNEQFF.

In its sample, this clone was seen many times. This chain's CDR3 is CASRGNRGEGYTF. In DNA, the CDR3 is TGTGCCAGCAGGGGGAACAGGGGGGAGGGCTACACCTTC. The chain uses TRBV28 and TRBJ1-2; 8 nucleotides agree with TRBD1. The germline V gene encodes CDR1 MDHEN and CDR2 SYDVKM. The CDR3 is 13 residues long. V was clipped by 6 bases and J by 8 bases; unmatched bases: 8.

This clone showed up many times. The rearrangement uses TRBV5-1 and TRBJ1-5; no clear D gene. CDR1 and CDR2 (germline): SGHRS, YFSETQ. The length of the CDR3 is 13 residues. V lost 0 bases to trimming and J lost 6 bases, with 7 bases between them. In DNA form, the CDR3 reads TGCGCCAGCAGCTTGGATTGGAGTCAGCCCCAGCATTTT. Its translation: CASSLDWSQPQHF.

CDR3 sequence (DNA): TGTGCCAGCAGTTCCCCGACAGCGGGAAACACCATATATTTT. Translated: CASSSPTAGNTIYF. V usage is TRBV6-5 and J usage is TRBJ1-3, with D perhaps TRBD1 (5 bases). Trimming removed 4 bases from V and 4 bases from J, with 11 bases in between. The germline gives CDR1 MNHEY, CDR2 SVGAGI. This CDR3 contains 14 residues.

The sample holds a few counts of this clone. The V call is TRBV5-1, the J call TRBJ1-4, with 8 bases lining up with TRBD1. V shed 1 base and J 7 bases; nucleotides not matched to a gene: 3. The CDR3 length is 14 residues. CDR1 and CDR2 from the germline V gene are SGHRS and YFSETQ. As DNA, the CDR3 is TGCGCCAGCAGCTTGACAGGGGGAGTTGAAAAACTGTTTTTT. As protein: CASSLTGGVEKLFF.